These T cell receptor beta chains were read from a single sample in a study of CD8 T cells in ankylosing spondylitis. TCRdb reprocessed the 5' RACE reads with MiXCR, giving one entry per CDR3 protein. The sample records 250,000 or so distinct CDR3 sequences, 15% to 20% being singletons. Material: blood, either unsorted or a sorted T cell fraction (not recorded which). These receptor sequences come from a male donor with ankylosing spondylitis or in good health (not recorded which). The CDR3 runs from the conserved cysteine through the conserved F or W. A D gene is named only where the DNA matches it firmly. Part of the rows lack a size; the others show once, few, many or a class for expanded clones.

CDR3nt: TGTGCCAGCAGTTACATCGGGGGGCGGAACACCGGGGAGCTGTTTTTT
CDR3aa: CASSYIGGRNTGELFF
j_gene: TRBJ2-2
d_gene: -
abundance: once
v_gene: TRBV6-5

CDR3nt: TGCAGCGTTGAACGAGCCGGGACTACCGATTATGAGCAGTTCTTC
CDR3aa: CSVERAGTTDYEQFF
j_gene: TRBJ2-1
d_gene: TRBD2
abundance: -
v_gene: TRBV29-1

CDR3nt: TGTGCCAGCAGTGAAGTTCCCGTTGATTTTGGGGACACCGGGGAGCTGTTTTTT
CDR3aa: CASSEVPVDFGDTGELFF
j_gene: TRBJ2-2
d_gene: -
abundance: -
v_gene: TRBV2

CDR3nt: TGCGCCAGCAGCTTTTATGGGAATGGGATGACAGATACGCAGTATTTT
CDR3aa: CASSFYGNGMTDTQYF
j_gene: TRBJ2-3
d_gene: -
abundance: -
v_gene: TRBV5-1

CDR3nt: TGCAGTGCTCGAACAGGGGACGAAGAGACCCAGTACTTC
CDR3aa: CSARTGDEETQYF
j_gene: TRBJ2-5
d_gene: TRBD1
abundance: many
v_gene: TRBV20-1

CDR3nt: TGTGCCAGCATCAACAGTTTCGGCGGCTACACCTTC
CDR3aa: CASINSFGGYTF
j_gene: TRBJ1-2
d_gene: -
abundance: -
v_gene: TRBV6-6

CDR3nt: TGTGCCAGCATGCAGGGAGGCACTGAAGCTTTCTTT
CDR3aa: CASMQGGTEAFF
j_gene: TRBJ1-1
d_gene: -
abundance: few
v_gene: TRBV12-3/TRBV12-4

CDR3nt: TGTGCCAGCAGCGTAGCTGATACGATCGCAGATACGCAGTATTTT
CDR3aa: CASSVADTIADTQYF
j_gene: TRBJ2-3
d_gene: -
abundance: few
v_gene: TRBV9

CDR3nt: TGCGCCAGCAGCCAAGATTTGTCTACCCTCGCCTACGAGCAGTACTTC
CDR3aa: CASSQDLSTLAYEQYF
j_gene: TRBJ2-7
d_gene: -
abundance: many
v_gene: TRBV4-3

CDR3nt: TGTGCCAGCAGCTTGAGACAGTCGGAGACCCAGTACTTC
CDR3aa: CASSLRQSETQYF
j_gene: TRBJ2-5
d_gene: -
abundance: -
v_gene: TRBV5-6

CDR3nt: TGCAGCGTTGAAGTCCCACTCGCGGGTGAAAAACTGTTTTTT
CDR3aa: CSVEVPLAGEKLFF
j_gene: TRBJ1-4
d_gene: -
abundance: -
v_gene: TRBV29-1

CDR3nt: TGTGCCAGCAGCTTATCGGGACAGGGGAGTGGAGGCTACACCTTC
CDR3aa: CASSLSGQGSGGYTF
j_gene: TRBJ1-2
d_gene: TRBD1
abundance: -
v_gene: TRBV7-9

CDR3nt: TGCAGCGTTGATTATGGGACTACTGAAAACAATGAGCAGTTCTTC
CDR3aa: CSVDYGTTENNEQFF
j_gene: TRBJ2-1
d_gene: TRBD2
abundance: few
v_gene: TRBV29-1

CDR3nt: TGTGCCAGCAGTACAGCGGATCAAGAGACCCAGTACTTC
CDR3aa: CASSTADQETQYF
j_gene: TRBJ2-5
d_gene: -
abundance: few
v_gene: TRBV11-2

CDR3nt: TGTGCCAGTAGTATCGAGGGCCGGCAGCCCCAGCATTTT
CDR3aa: CASSIEGRQPQHF
j_gene: TRBJ1-5
d_gene: -
abundance: -
v_gene: TRBV19

CDR3nt: TGCGCCACCAGGACAGGGATAAGATCCGAGCAGTACTTC
CDR3aa: CATRTGIRSEQYF
j_gene: TRBJ2-7
d_gene: TRBD1
abundance: many
v_gene: TRBV10-2

CDR3nt: TGCAGTGCACGGACTAGCGGGGGCACCTACGAGCAGTACTTC
CDR3aa: CSARTSGGTYEQYF
j_gene: TRBJ2-7
d_gene: TRBD2
abundance: few
v_gene: TRBV20-1

CDR3nt: TGTGCCAGTCGAACGGGAGGGGGTGAGCAGTTCTTC
CDR3aa: CASRTGGGEQFF
j_gene: TRBJ2-1
d_gene: TRBD2
abundance: -
v_gene: TRBV27

CDR3nt: TGTGCCAGCAGCTTAGGGGGCGGGGTCCCCTACGAGCAGTACTTC
CDR3aa: CASSLGGGVPYEQYF
j_gene: TRBJ2-7
d_gene: -
abundance: -
v_gene: TRBV7-2

CDR3nt: TGTGCCAGCAGCCAGATGACAGGATCCTACGAGCAGTACTTC
CDR3aa: CASSQMTGSYEQYF
j_gene: TRBJ2-7
d_gene: -
abundance: few
v_gene: TRBV4-2

CDR3nt: TGCGCCAGCAGCCCGAGGGCAGGGATAATTTACGAGCAGTACTTC
CDR3aa: CASSPRAGIIYEQYF
j_gene: TRBJ2-7
d_gene: -
abundance: many
v_gene: TRBV4-1

CDR3nt: TGTGCCGGCAGCTTAATACTCGATTACAATGAGCAGTTCTTC
CDR3aa: CAGSLILDYNEQFF
j_gene: TRBJ2-1
d_gene: -
abundance: -
v_gene: TRBV7-9

CDR3nt: TGTGCCAGCAGCTTTTTCGGGACCCAAGAGACCCAGTACTTC
CDR3aa: CASSFFGTQETQYF
j_gene: TRBJ2-5
d_gene: -
abundance: -
v_gene: TRBV7-9

CDR3nt: TGTGCCAGCAGCTTAGGACCCGGGACTAGAGGCGAGCAGTACTTC
CDR3aa: CASSLGPGTRGEQYF
j_gene: TRBJ2-7
d_gene: TRBD2
abundance: few
v_gene: TRBV7-8

CDR3nt: TGCAGCGTGCTACCGGGACTAGACTACGAGCAGTACTTC
CDR3aa: CSVLPGLDYEQYF
j_gene: TRBJ2-7
d_gene: TRBD2
abundance: -
v_gene: TRBV29-1

CDR3nt: TGTGCCAGCAGCCAACTCGGACAGGGGCCTGAAGCTTTCTTT
CDR3aa: CASSQLGQGPEAFF
j_gene: TRBJ1-1
d_gene: TRBD1
abundance: -
v_gene: TRBV5-6

CDR3nt: TGTGACAGCAGTTTGGTAGGGGTCAATCAGCCCCAGCATTTT
CDR3aa: CDSSLVGVNQPQHF
j_gene: TRBJ1-5
d_gene: -
abundance: -
v_gene: TRBV12-3/TRBV12-4